The present T cell receptor beta chain was sequenced within a study of T cells in narcolepsy. About the study: Healthy controls were enrolled alongside patients with narcolepsy type 1 or type 2. Study-wide results and caveats: Same-patient CSF and blood CD4+ T cell clonotypes included HCRT-specific and TRIB2-specific autoreactive ones.

This clone occurred a few times. Antigen unknown. The data were produced by immunoSEQ multiplex PCR, yet TCRdb's version contains in-frame clones alone and is incomplete. Among approximately 20,000 clones listed, about 91% were seen once. The receptor's source is a human donor with narcolepsy. The specimen sequenced was CD45RA- memory CD4+ T cells from PBMCs.

CDR3 in DNA: TGTGCCACCGGGACAGGGGAAGGTGGGAACACTGAAGCTTTCTTT. This translates into CATGTGEGGNTEAFF. V gene TRBV10-3 combines with J gene TRBJ1-1; TRBD1 agrees at 10 bases. The CDR3 contains 15 residues. Trimming cost V 10 bases and J 1 base; bases outside gene matches: 9. The germline gives CDR1 ENHRY, CDR2 SYGVKD.